These 24 T cell receptor beta chains share one sample of origin, sequenced in a study of blood T cells in healthy people across ages. A second 7 to 11 cycle PCR used barcoded and J-beta primers. TCRdb recomputed calls from the 5' RACE reads with MiXCR, one row per CDR3 protein. The sample records some 1.5 million distinct CDR3 sequences, 28% being singletons. Sequenced sample: blood. Every receptor here comes from a woman under 40 in good health.

This clonotype was observed a few times. V and J are TRBV9 and TRBJ2-7; TRBD1 or TRBD2 may be the D gene (6 bases each). This CDR3 has 15 residues. The germline V gene encodes CDR1 SGDLS and CDR2 YYNGEE. The germline V and J ends were trimmed by 0 bases and 2 bases, with 12 bases remaining between them. The CDR3 bases are TGTGCCAGCAGCGTAGGAGGAGGGGGGCCCTACGAGCAGTACTTC. This encodes CASSVGGGGPYEQYF.

A word on this clonotype: A much larger clone lies one base from this, so it may be a read error. The chain uses TRBV20-1 and TRBJ2-1; unclear D gene. Germline V CDR1 and CDR2: DFQATT, SNEGSKA (reference sequence). The CDR3 is made up of 14 amino acids. V gave up 3 bases and J gave up 6 bases, with 15 bases separating them. CDR3: CSASGVDGSNEQFF. DNA for the CDR3: TGCAGTGCTAGTGGCGTGGACGGGTCCAATGAGCAGTTCTTC.

This chain links TRBV5-1 with TRBJ2-7; D is ambiguous. CDR1 is SGHRS and CDR2 is YFSETQ in the germline V gene. V lost 2 bases and J 2 bases, leaving 11 bases between the germline ends. The CDR3 consists of 14 residues. The CDR3 sequence: CASSFENLAYEQYF. Written as DNA, the CDR3 is TGCGCCAGCAGCTTCGAAAATCTAGCCTACGAGCAGTACTTC.

The J gene is TRBJ2-5, the V gene TRBV5-1; the D is unclear. Germline V gene lookup returns CDR1 SGHRS and CDR2 YFSETQ. Deletions cut 7 bases from V and 2 bases from J, with 9 bases between. CDR3 length equals 12 residues. Written as DNA, the CDR3 is TGCGCCAGCTTGGGCCCTCAAGAGACCCAGTACTTC. Its translation: CASLGPQETQYF.

This clonotype was found once. The genes are TRBV5-1 and TRBJ2-2, with 9 bases that match TRBD2. This CDR3 is built from 14 residues. J lost 6 bases, V lost 4 bases, and 4 bases had no gene match. Germline V gene lookup returns CDR1 SGHRS and CDR2 YFSETQ. CDR3: CASSLQRGAGELFF. DNA of the CDR3: TGCGCCAGCAGCCTGCAGCGGGGGGCCGGGGAGCTGTTTTTT.

The chain employs TRBV5-1 and TRBJ2-5, with D possibly matching TRBD2 (6 bases). The J call may be mistaken, given a closer DNA end match to TRBJ2-7. The CDR3 loop spans 14 amino acids. From germline, CDR1 is SGHRS and CDR2 YFSETQ. The CDR3 bases are TGCGCCAGCAACCTCGGGACGGAGGGTGGCGAGCAGTACTTC. Translation gives CASNLGTEGGEQYF.

This clonotype appeared a few times. V gene TRBV27 combines with J gene TRBJ1-1; a weak D match, TRBD1 (5 bases). V gave up 5 bases and J gave up 3 bases, with 10 bases separating them. The CDR3 sequence is 13 residues long. Per germline, CDR1 MNHEY and CDR2 SMNVEV (reference sequence). CDR3 nucleotides: TGTGCCAGCAGTCAGACAGCCTACACTGAAGCTTTCTTT. This translates into CASSQTAYTEAFF.

The chain is built from TRBV20-1 and TRBJ1-4; weak D call: TRBD1 (5 bases). Germline CDR1 and CDR2: DFQATT and SNEGSKA (reference sequence). The ends were cut back, 5 bases at V and 4 bases at J, with 14 bases in the middle. The CDR3 is made up of 14 amino acids. CDR3 coding DNA: TGCAGTGCTTATCCTACAGGCTATAATGAAAAACTGTTTTTT. It codes for CSAYPTGYNEKLFF.

The chain carries TRBV12-3 or TRBV12-4 and TRBJ2-3; D is uncertain. The CDR3 extends over 17 amino acids. V lost 5 bases and J 1 base, leaving 19 bases between the germline ends. CDR3 coding DNA: TGTGCCAGCAGTCCGAAAAGACCACCCGTAGGCACAGATACGCAGTATTTT. This codes for CASSPKRPPVGTDTQYF.

This sequence joins TRBV6-1 and TRBJ2-3; D possibly corresponds to TRBD1 (6 bases). V lost 2 bases to trimming and J lost 4 bases, with 19 bases between them. This CDR3 is built from 17 residues. Germline CDR1 and CDR2: MNHNS and SASEGT. The CDR3 sequence is CASSERAVQGTADTQYF. In nucleotides, the CDR3 is TGTGCCAGCAGTGAACGGGCGGTCCAGGGGACGGCAGATACGCAGTATTTT.

Details on this clonotype: Germline and junction disagree at one end, which may indicate a read error. The chain is built from TRBV9 and TRBJ2-5; TRBD2 agrees at 8 bases. Germline-derived CDR1 and CDR2 are SGDLS and YYNGEE. This CDR3 spans 16 amino acids. CDR3 DNA sequence: TGTGCCAGCAGCGTAGGGGAGACTAGCGCCCAAGGGACCCAGTACTTC. Protein: CASSVGETSAQGTQYF.

V gene TRBV30 combines with J gene TRBJ2-1, with D perhaps matching TRBD1 or TRBD2 (5 bases each). The CDR3 consists of 15 residues. V was shortened by 7 bases and J by 9 bases, with 25 bases between the two germline ends. CDR1 and CDR2 (germline): GTSNPN, SVGIG (reference sequence). CDR3 DNA sequence: TGTGCCTCCAAAGGGCAGGCGGTACGTGGGGGTGAGCAGTTCTTC. It specifies CASKGQAVRGGEQFF.

This clonotype appeared many times. The chain joins TRBV2 to TRBJ2-4; D remains unclear. The V end lost 4 bases, the J end lost 0 bases, and 10 bases lay between the germline ends. Germline lookup yields CDR1 SNHLY and CDR2 FYNNEI. CDR3 length equals 15 residues. The CDR3 sequence: CASSGRLLAKNIQYF. Written as DNA, the CDR3 is TGTGCCAGCAGTGGACGCCTCCTAGCCAAAAACATTCAGTACTTC.

There are a few counts of this clonotype. V and J are TRBV9 and TRBJ2-1; 12 bases fit TRBD2. With V trimmed by 3 bases and J by 6 bases, 7 bases remained unmatched. CDR1 and CDR2 from the germline V gene are SGDLS and YYNGEE. The CDR3 runs to 16 residues. CDR3 sequence: CASSGFLAGGTNEQFF. The CDR3 bases are TGTGCCAGCAGCGGGTTCCTAGCGGGAGGGACCAATGAGCAGTTCTTC.

V is TRBV5-1 and J is TRBJ2-1; D call uncertain. V was trimmed by 1 base and J by 0 bases, leaving 8 bases between them. This CDR3 is 15 amino acids long. Germline V gene sequence: CDR1 SGHRS, CDR2 YFSETQ. CDR3 protein: CASSLYSSSYNEQFF. The CDR3 nucleotides read TGCGCCAGCAGCTTGTACAGTAGCTCCTACAATGAGCAGTTCTTC.

The CDR3 is CASTLGQAIQETQYF. DNA of the CDR3: TGCGCCAGCACCCTGGGACAGGCAATACAAGAGACCCAGTACTTC. This chain connects TRBV5-1 to TRBJ2-5; TRBD1 matches at 8 bases. The CDR3 spans 15 residues. Germline CDR1 SGHRS, CDR2 YFSETQ. Unmatched junction bases numbered 9, after V lost 6 bases and J lost 2 bases.

Many counts were recorded for this clonotype. The gene calls are TRBV6-1 and TRBJ2-4, with unresolved D. V gave up 3 bases and J gave up 0 bases, with 12 bases separating them. CDR1 and CDR2 (germline): MNHNS, SASEGT. The CDR3 has 16 amino acids. CDR3 amino acids: CASSDSYSLAKNIQYF. DNA of the CDR3: TGTGCCAGCAGTGACAGTTACTCCCTAGCCAAAAACATTCAGTACTTC.

This clonotype showed up just a few times. This chain connects TRBV29-1 to TRBJ2-1; D unclear. Germline-derived CDR1 and CDR2 are SQVTM and ANQGSEA. Trimming stripped 7 bases from V and 2 bases from J, with 12 bases between. The CDR3 extends over 13 amino acids. The CDR3 DNA reads TGCAGCGGGGAAGAGGCCGCCTACAATGAGCAGTTCTTC. It is translated as CSGEEAAYNEQFF.

In its sample, this clonotype was seen a few times. The V gene is TRBV7-6, the J gene TRBJ2-7, with D possibly TRBD2 on 6 matching bases. The V and J ends lost 5 bases and 5 bases respectively, with 19 bases between them. Germline V gene lookup returns CDR1 SGHVS and CDR2 FNYEAQ. The CDR3 extends over 15 amino acids. The CDR3 sequence: CASSPIGGPRDEQYF. In nucleotides, the CDR3 is TGTGCCAGCAGCCCAATCGGGGGACCTCGGGACGAGCAGTACTTC.

The chain couples TRBV6-1 to TRBJ2-1; the match to TRBD2 covers 7 bases. Germline assignment: CDR1 MNHNS and CDR2 SASEGT. V was pared by 4 bases and J by 9 bases, with 12 bases of the junction left unmatched. CDR3 length equals 15 residues. The CDR3 loop reads CASSGPLRLAGEQFF. CDR3 DNA: TGTGCCAGCAGTGGACCCCTTCGACTAGCAGGTGAGCAGTTCTTC.

This clonotype has more than one count but fewer than ten. The chain joins TRBV12-3 or TRBV12-4 to TRBJ2-1; TRBD2 is a possible D gene (6 bases). Trimming took off 6 bases at V and 3 bases at J, with 21 bases between the two ends. CDR3 size: 17 residues. CDR3 sequence reads: CASSLPGGRGGYNEQFF. The CDR3 DNA reads as TGTGCCAGCAGCTTACCCGGGGGTAGGGGAGGCTACAATGAGCAGTTCTTC.

This clonotype showed up just a few times. This rearrangement joins TRBV12-3 or TRBV12-4 to TRBJ2-7, with 7 bases identical to TRBD1. The ends lost 9 bases at V and 5 bases at J; junction bases unmatched: 7. This CDR3 has 12 residues. CDR3 bases: TGTGCCAGTGGGAGACAGGGAGACGAGCAGTACTTC. Its protein product is CASGRQGDEQYF.

This clonotype was found a few times. The CDR3 DNA follows: TGTGCCTGGAGTGACACGGGGGGACATTGGATCTATGGCTACACCTTC. Protein sequence: CAWSDTGGHWIYGYTF. The rearrangement uses TRBV30 and TRBJ1-2, with D possibly matching TRBD1 (6 bases). This CDR3 has 16 residues. CDR1 and CDR2 (germline): GTSNPN, SVGIG (reference sequence). The ends were cut back, 1 base at V and 4 bases at J, with 19 bases in the middle.

This clonotype was detected only a few times. The rearrangement links TRBV5-1 to TRBJ2-7; D gene uncertain. Germline V CDR1 and CDR2: SGHRS, YFSETQ. The CDR3 spans 13 residues. V was pared by 7 bases and J by 5 bases, with 16 bases between. CDR3 sequence (DNA): TGCGCCAGCCGTCGTTTTCAATCAGACGAGCAGTACTTC. Protein: CASRRFQSDEQYF. The variable domain in full, completed from reference TRBV5-1 and TRBJ2-7, reads KAGVTQTPRYLIKTRGQQVTLSCSPISGHRSVSWYQQTPGQGLQFLFEYFSETQRNKGNFPGRFSGRQFSNSRSEMNVSTLELGDSALYLCASRRFQSDEQYFGPGTRLTVT.